The clone carrying this TCR beta chain has just one count. Data came from immunoSEQ multiplex PCR; TCRdb stores just in-frame clones and leaves some out. The sample gives approximately 29,000 clones, more than 65% of which show up once; approximately 4.9% is in the top ten. This CDR3 has 16 amino acids. Trimming stripped 2 bases from V and 2 bases from J, with 14 bases between. Germline V gives CDR1 SGHRS, CDR2 YFSETQ. This record comes from a study of T cells in localized non-small cell lung cancer. The sequenced sample was peripheral blood mononuclear cells, obtained before any cancer treatment. This clonotype was obtained from a man aged 40 to 70 with stage III lung adenocarcinoma. The genes are TRBV5-1 and TRBJ1-3; D call uncertain. This chain's CDR3 is CASSFNGVRTGNTIYF. CDR3 nucleotide sequence: TGCGCCAGCAGCTTTAACGGGGTCAGGACTGGAAACACCATATATTTT.